In this sample, the clone carrying this TCR beta chain turned up many times. What it binds is unknown. The data stem from a study of post-analysis software for immune sequencing data. About the research overall: Relapsing-remitting, secondary progressive and progressive-relapsing multiple sclerosis courses were included. Points from the study as a whole: Multiple sclerosis patients showed significantly lower normalized Chao1 diversity than controls did. Under F measure analysis, samples from one preparation batch co-clustered strongly. In patients, TRBV5-6, TRBV5-1 and TRBV20-1 belonged to roughly five TRBV segments found more frequently than in controls.

CDR1 and CDR2 from the germline V gene are MNHEY and SMNVEV (reference sequence). The V gene end was trimmed by 6 bases and the J gene end by 5 bases; junction bases not matched to a gene: 3. CDR3 size: 13 residues. Unique molecular identifiers featured in each of the TCR beta cDNA libraries. TCRdb used MiXCR to reprocess the PCR reads, holding one entry per CDR3 protein. The sample carries hundreds of thousands of distinct CDR3 sequences, roughly 27% recorded once. The sequence derives from a girl aged 5-17 years with multiple sclerosis. The sequenced sample was blood. The gene calls are TRBV27 and TRBJ2-1, with 8 nucleotides matching TRBD2. The CDR3 loop reads CASSLSGDNEQFF. CDR3 in DNA: TGTGCCAGCAGCCTTAGCGGGGACAATGAGCAGTTCTTC.